Sequencing of this T cell receptor (beta chain) was carried out in a study of control samples from healthy donors and cancer patients. The length of the CDR3 is 19 residues. Germline-derived CDR1 and CDR2 are LGHDT and YNNKEL (reference sequence). V lost 3 bases and J lost 3; bases outside the gene matches: 14. Data came from immunoSEQ multiplex PCR; TCRdb stores just in-frame clones and leaves some out. The repertoire holds 120,000 or so clones, with around 90% as singletons. The source is a man in his forties or fifties in good health. The sequenced sample consisted of blood. The chain is built from TRBV3-1 (or the pseudogene TRBV3-2) and TRBJ2-3, with 11 bases identical to TRBD2. Here the CDR3 DNA reads TGTGCCAGCAGCCATAATCGGCTAGCGGGGGGCGCGAGGACAGATACGCAGTATTTT. The encoded protein is CASSHNRLAGGARTDTQYF.